This TCR beta chain was captured by sequencing in a study of T cell responses to AZD1222 COVID-19 vaccine. Data came from immunoSEQ multiplex PCR; TCRdb stores just in-frame clones and leaves some out. Of about 120,000 clones in the sample, roughly 90% were seen once. This CDR3 is 15 amino acids long. The V and J ends lost 6 bases and 7 bases respectively, with 19 bases between them. Germline V gene lookup returns CDR1 WSHSY and CDR2 SAAADI. This TCR derives from an adult who received the AZD1222 COVID-19 vaccine. Sequencing used peripheral blood, obtained 28 days after the second AZD1222 dose. The chain joins TRBV10-2 to TRBJ2-1; possible D gene TRBD2, 6 bases. The chain's CDR3 is CASSEPEGSKNEQFF. Written as DNA, the CDR3 is TGCGCCAGCAGCGAACCGGAGGGAAGCAAAAATGAGCAGTTCTTC.